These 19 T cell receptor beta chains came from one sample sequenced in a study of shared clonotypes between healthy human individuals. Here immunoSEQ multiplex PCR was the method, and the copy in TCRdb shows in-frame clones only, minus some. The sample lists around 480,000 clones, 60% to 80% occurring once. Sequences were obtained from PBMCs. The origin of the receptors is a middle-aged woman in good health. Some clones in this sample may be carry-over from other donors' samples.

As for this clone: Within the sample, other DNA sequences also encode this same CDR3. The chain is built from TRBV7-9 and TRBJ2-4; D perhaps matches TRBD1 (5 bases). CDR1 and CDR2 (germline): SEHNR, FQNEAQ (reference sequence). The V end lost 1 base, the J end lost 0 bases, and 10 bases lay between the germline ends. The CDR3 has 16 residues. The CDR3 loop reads CASSLGQGRAKNIQYF. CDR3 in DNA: TGTGCCAGCAGCTTAGGGCAGGGTAGAGCCAAAAACATTCAGTACTTC.

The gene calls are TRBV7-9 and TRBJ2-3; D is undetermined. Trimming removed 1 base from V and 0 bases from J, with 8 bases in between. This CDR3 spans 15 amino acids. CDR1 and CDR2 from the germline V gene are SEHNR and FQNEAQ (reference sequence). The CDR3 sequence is CASSLGQPSTDTQYF. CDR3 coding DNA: TGTGCCAGCAGCTTAGGGCAACCTAGCACAGATACGCAGTATTTT. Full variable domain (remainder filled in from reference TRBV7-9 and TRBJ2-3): DTGVSQNPRHKITKRGQNVTFRCDPISEHNRLYWYRQTLGQGPEFLTYFQNEAQLEKSRLLSDRFSAERPKGSFSTLEIQRTEQGDSAMYLCASSLGQPSTDTQYFGPGTRLTVL.

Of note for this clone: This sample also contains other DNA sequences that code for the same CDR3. The CDR3 loop is CASSFGISGANVLTF. The DNA of the CDR3 is TGTGCCAGCAGTTTTGGTATCTCTGGGGCCAACGTCCTGACTTTC. The chain uses TRBV28 and TRBJ2-6, with D unclear. This CDR3 comprises 15 residues. In germline, CDR1 is MDHEN, CDR2 SYDVKM. Between the trimmed V and J ends, which lost 3 bases and 0 bases, there was a span of 6 bases.

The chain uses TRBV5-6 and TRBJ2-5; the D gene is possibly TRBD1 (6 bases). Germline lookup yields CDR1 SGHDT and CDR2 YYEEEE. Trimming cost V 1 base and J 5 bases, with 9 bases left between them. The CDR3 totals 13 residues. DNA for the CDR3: TGTGCCAGCAGCTTGCACAGGGCGGAGACCCAGTACTTC. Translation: CASSLHRAETQYF.

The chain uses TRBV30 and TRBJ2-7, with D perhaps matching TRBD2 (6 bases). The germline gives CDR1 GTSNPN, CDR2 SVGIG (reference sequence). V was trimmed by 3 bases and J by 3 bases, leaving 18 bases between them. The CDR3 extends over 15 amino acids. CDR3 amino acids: CAWRGSSGLFYEQYF. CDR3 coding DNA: TGTGCCTGGAGGGGGTCCTCGGGACTCTTCTACGAGCAGTACTTC. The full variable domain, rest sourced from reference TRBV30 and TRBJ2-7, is SQTIHQWPATLVQPVGSPLSLECTVEGTSNPNLYWYRQAAGRGLQLLFYSVGIGQISSEVPQNLSASRPQDRQFILSSKKLLLSDSGFYLCAWRGSSGLFYEQYFGPGTRLTVT.

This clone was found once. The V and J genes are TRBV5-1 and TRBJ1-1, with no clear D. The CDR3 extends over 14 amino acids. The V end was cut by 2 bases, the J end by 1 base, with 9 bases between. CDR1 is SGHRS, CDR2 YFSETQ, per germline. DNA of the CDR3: TGCGCCAGCAGCTTAACTACAGAGAACACTGAAGCTTTCTTT. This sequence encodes CASSLTTENTEAFF. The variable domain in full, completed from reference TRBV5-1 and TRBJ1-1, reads KAGVTQTPRYLIKTRGQQVTLSCSPISGHRSVSWYQQTPGQGLQFLFEYFSETQRNKGNFPGRFSGRQFSNSRSEMNVSTLELGDSALYLCASSLTTENTEAFFGQGTRLTVV.

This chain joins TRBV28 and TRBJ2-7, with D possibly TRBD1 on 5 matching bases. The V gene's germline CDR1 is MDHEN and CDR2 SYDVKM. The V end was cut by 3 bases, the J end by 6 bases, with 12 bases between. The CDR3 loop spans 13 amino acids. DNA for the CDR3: TGTGCCAGCAGTTTCACGGAAGGGGCCGAGCAGTACTTC. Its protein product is CASSFTEGAEQYF. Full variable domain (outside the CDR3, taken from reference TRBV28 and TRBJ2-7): DVKVTQSSRYLVKRTGEKVFLECVQDMDHENMFWYRQDPGLGLRLIYFSYDVKMKEKGDIPEGYSVSREKKERFSLILESASTNQTSMYLCASSFTEGAEQYFGPGTRLTVT.

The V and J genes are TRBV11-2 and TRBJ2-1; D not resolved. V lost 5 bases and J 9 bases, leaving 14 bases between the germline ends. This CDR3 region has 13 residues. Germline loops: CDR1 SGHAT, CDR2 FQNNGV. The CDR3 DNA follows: TGTGCCAGCAGCGTTGTCACCGGTACTGAGCAGTTCTTC. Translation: CASSVVTGTEQFF.

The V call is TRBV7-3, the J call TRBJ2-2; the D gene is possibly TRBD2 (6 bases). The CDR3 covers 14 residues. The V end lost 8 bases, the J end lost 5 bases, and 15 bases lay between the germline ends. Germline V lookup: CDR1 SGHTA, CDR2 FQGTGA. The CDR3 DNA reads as TGTGCCAGCGGCGTGGGAGGCAAAACCGGGGAGCTGTTTTTT. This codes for CASGVGGKTGELFF.

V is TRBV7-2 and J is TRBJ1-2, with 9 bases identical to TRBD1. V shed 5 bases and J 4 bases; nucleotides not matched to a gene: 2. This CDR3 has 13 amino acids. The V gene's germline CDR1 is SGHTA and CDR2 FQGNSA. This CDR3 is CASSRDRVYGYTF. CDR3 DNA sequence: TGTGCCAGCAGCCGGGACAGGGTCTATGGCTACACCTTC. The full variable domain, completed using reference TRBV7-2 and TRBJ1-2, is GAGVSQSPSNKVTEKGKDVELRCDPISGHTALYWYRQSLGQGLEFLIYFQGNSAPDKSGLPSDRFSAERTGGSVSTLTIQRTQQEDSAVYLCASSRDRVYGYTFGSGTRLTVV.

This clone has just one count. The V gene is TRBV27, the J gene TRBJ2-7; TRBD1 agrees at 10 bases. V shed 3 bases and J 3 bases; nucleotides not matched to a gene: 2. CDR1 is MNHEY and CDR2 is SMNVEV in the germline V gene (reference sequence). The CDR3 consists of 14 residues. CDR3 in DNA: TGTGCCAGCAGTTTGGACAGGGGGAGCTACGAGCAGTACTTC. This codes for CASSLDRGSYEQYF.

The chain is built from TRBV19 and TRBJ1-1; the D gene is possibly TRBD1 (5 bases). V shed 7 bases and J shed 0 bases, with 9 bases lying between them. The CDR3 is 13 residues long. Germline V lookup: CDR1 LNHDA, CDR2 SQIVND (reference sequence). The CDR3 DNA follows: TGTGCCAGTAAAGGGACCGTGAACACTGAAGCTTTCTTT. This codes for CASKGTVNTEAFF.

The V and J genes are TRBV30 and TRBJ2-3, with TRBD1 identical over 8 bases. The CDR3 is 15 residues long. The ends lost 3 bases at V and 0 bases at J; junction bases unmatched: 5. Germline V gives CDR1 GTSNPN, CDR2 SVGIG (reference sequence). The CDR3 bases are TGTGCCTGGAGCCCGGGACAGGCTAGCACAGATACGCAGTATTTT. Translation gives CAWSPGQASTDTQYF. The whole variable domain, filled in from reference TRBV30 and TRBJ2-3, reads SQTIHQWPATLVQPVGSPLSLECTVEGTSNPNLYWYRQAAGRGLQLLFYSVGIGQISSEVPQNLSASRPQDRQFILSSKKLLLSDSGFYLCAWSPGQASTDTQYFGPGTRLTVL.

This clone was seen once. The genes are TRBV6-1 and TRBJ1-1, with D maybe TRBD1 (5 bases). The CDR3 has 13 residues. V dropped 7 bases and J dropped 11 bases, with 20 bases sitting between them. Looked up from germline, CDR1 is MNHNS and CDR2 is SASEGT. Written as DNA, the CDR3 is TGTGCCAGCAAGGACATCATAGGAGGAATGGCTTTCTTT. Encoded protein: CASKDIIGGMAFF.

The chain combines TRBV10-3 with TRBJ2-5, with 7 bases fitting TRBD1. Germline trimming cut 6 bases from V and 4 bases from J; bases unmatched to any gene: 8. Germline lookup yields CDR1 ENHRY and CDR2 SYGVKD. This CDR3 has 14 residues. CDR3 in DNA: TGTGCCATCAGCGACGGACAGGTCGCAGAGACCCAGTACTTC. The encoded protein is CAISDGQVAETQYF.

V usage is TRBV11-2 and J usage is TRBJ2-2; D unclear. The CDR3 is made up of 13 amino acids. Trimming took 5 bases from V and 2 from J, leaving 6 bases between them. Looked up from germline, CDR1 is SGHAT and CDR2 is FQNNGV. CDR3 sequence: CASSVGNTGELFF. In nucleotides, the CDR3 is TGTGCCAGCAGCGTAGGAAACACCGGGGAGCTGTTTTTT.

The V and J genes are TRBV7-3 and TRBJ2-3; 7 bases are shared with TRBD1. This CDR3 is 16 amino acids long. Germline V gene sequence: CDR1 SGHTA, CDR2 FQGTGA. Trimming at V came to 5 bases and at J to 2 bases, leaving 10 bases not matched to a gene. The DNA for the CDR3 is TGTGCCAGCAGCCCAGGGGGTCTCTACTCCACAGATACGCAGTATTTT. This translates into CASSPGGLYSTDTQYF.

The CDR3 reads CASSHLGREGYTF. CDR3 DNA sequence: TGTGCCAGCAGCCACCTTGGTCGGGAGGGCTACACCTTC. This rearrangement joins TRBV7-9 to TRBJ1-2, with D hard to call. Germline CDR1 is SEHNR and CDR2 is FQNEAQ (reference sequence). V was cut by 5 bases and J by 8 bases, with 15 bases left in between. CDR3 size: 13 residues.

The CDR3 here is CASSLLGGTSYEQYF. In DNA form, the CDR3 reads TGTGCCAGCAGTTTGTTGGGGGGGACCTCCTACGAGCAGTACTTC. The genes are TRBV2 and TRBJ2-7, with 7 bases aligning to TRBD2. Germline trimming cut 5 bases from V and 0 bases from J; bases unmatched to any gene: 7. CDR3 length: 15 residues. CDR1 and CDR2 from the germline V gene are SNHLY and FYNNEI.